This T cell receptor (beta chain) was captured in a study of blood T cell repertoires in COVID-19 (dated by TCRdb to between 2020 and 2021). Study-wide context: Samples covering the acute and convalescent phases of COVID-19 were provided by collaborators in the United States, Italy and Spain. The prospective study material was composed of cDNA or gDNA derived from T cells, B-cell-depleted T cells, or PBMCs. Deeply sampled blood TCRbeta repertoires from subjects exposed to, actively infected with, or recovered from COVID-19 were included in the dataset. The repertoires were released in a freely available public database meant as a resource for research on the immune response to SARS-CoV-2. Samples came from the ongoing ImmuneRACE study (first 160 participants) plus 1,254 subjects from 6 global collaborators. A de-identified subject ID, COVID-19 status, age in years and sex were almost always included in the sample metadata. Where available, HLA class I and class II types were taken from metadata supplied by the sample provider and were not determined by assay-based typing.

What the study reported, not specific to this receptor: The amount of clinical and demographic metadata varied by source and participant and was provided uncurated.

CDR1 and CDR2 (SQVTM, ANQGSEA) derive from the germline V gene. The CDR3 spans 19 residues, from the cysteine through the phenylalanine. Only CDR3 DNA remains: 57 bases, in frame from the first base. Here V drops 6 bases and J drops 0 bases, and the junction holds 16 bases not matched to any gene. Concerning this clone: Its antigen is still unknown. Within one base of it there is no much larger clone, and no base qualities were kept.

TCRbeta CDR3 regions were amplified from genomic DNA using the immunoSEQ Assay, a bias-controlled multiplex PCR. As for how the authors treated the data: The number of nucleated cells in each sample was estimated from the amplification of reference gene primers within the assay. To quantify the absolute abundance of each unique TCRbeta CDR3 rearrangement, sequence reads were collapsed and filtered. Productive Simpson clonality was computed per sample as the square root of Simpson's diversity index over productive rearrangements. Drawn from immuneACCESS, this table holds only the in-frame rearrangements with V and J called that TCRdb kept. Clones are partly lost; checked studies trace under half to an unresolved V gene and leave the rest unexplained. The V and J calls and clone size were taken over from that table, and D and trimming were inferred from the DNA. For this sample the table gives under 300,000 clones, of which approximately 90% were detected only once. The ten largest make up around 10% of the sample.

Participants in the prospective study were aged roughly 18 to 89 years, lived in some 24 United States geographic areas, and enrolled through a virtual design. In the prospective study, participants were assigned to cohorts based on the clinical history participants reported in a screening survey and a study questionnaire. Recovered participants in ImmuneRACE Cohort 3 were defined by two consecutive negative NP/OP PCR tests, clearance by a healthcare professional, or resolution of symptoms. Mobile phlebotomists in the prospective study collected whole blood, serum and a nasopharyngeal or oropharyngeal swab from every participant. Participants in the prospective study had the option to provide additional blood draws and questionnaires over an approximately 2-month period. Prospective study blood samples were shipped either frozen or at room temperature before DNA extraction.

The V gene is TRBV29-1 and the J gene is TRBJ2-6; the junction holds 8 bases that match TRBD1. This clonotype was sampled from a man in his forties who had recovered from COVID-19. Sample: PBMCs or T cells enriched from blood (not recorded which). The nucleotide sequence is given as TGCAGCGTGAGCCTCCGTGGGACAGGATATTCCTCTGGGGCCAACGTCCTGACTTTC. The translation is CSVSLRGTGYSSGANVLTF.